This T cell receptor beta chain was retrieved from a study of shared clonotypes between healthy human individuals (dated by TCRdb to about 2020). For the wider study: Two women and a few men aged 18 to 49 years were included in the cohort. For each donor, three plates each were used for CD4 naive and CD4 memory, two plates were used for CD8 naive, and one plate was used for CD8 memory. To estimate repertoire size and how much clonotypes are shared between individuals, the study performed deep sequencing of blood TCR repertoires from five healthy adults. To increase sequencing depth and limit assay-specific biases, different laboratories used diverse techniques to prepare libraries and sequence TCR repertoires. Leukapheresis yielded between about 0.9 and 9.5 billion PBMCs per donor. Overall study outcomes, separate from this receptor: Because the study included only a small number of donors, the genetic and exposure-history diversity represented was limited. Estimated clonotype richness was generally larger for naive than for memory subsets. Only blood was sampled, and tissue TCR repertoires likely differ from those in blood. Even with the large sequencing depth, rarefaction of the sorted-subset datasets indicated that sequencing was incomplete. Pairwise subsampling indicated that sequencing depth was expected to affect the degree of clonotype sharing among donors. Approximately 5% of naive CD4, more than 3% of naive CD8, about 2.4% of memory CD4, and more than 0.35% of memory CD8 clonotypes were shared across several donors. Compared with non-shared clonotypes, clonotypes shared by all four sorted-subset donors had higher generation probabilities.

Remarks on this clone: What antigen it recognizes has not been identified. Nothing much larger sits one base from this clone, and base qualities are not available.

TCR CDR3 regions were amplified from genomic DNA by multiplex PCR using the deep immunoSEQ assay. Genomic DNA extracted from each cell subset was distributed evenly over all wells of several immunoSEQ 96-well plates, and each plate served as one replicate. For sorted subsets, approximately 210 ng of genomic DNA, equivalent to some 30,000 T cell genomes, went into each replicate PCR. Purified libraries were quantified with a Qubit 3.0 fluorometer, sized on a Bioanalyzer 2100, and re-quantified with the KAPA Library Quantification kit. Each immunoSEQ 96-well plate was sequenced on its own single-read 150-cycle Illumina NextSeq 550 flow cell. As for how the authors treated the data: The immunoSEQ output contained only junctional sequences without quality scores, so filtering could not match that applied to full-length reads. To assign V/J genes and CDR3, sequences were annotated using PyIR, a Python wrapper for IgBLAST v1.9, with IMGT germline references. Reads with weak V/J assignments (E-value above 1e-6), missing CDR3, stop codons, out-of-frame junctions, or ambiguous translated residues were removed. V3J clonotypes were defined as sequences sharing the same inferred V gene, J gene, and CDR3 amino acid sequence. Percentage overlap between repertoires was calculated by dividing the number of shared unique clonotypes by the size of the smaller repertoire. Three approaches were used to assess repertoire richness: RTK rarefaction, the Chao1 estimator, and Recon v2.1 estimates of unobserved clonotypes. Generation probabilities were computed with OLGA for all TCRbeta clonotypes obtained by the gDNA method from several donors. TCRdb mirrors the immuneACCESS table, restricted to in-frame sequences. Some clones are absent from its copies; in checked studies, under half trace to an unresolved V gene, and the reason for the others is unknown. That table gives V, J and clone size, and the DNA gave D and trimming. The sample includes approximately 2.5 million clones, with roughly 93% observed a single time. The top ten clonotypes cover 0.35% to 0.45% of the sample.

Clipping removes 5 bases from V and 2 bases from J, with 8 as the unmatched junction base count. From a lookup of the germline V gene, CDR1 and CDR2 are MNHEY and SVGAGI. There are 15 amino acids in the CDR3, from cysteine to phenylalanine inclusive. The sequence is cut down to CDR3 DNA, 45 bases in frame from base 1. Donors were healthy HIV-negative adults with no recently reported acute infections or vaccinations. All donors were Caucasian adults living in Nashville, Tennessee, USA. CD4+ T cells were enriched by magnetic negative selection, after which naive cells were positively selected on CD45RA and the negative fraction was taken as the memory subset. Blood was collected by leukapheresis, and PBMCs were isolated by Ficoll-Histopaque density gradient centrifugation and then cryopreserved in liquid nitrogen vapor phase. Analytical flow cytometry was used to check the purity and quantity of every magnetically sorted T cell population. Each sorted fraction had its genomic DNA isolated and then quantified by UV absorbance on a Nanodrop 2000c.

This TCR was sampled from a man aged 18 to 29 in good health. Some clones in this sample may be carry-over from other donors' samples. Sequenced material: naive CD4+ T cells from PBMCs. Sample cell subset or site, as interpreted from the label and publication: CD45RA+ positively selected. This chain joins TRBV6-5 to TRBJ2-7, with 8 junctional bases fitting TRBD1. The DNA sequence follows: TGTGCCAGCAGTCCTCAGGGACAGGTGACCTACGAGCAGTACTTC. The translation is CASSPQGQVTYEQYF.